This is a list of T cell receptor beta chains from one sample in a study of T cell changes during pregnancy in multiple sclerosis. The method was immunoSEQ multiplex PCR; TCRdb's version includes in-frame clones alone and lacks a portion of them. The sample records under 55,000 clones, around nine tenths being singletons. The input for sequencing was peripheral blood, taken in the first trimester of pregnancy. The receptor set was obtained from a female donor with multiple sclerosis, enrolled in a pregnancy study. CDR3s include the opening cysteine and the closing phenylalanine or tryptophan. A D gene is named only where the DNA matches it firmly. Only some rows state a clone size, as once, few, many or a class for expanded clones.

cdr3_nt: TGTGCCAGCAGTCCCCTACGGGGCTACGAGCAGTACTTC
cdr3_aa: CASSPLRGYEQYF
clone_size: .
j_call: TRBJ2-7
d_call: .
v_call: TRBV28

cdr3_nt: TGCGCCAGCAGCCACCGTCTTGACAGCTATGGCTACACCTTC
cdr3_aa: CASSHRLDSYGYTF
clone_size: .
j_call: TRBJ1-2
d_call: .
v_call: TRBV4-3

cdr3_nt: TGTGCCTGGAGTCTTGCCGGGGGGGGAGAAGAGACCCAGTACTTC
cdr3_aa: CAWSLAGGGEETQYF
clone_size: .
j_call: TRBJ2-5
d_call: TRBD2
v_call: TRBV30

cdr3_nt: TGTGCCAGCAGCGTAACCGGGGTAACTGGAAACACCATATATTTT
cdr3_aa: CASSVTGVTGNTIYF
clone_size: .
j_call: TRBJ1-3
d_call: .
v_call: TRBV5-5

cdr3_nt: TGTGCCAGCAGCTTGTTAGTGGGGGGGAACACCGGGGAGCTGTTTTTT
cdr3_aa: CASSLLVGGNTGELFF
clone_size: once
j_call: TRBJ2-2
d_call: .
v_call: TRBV5-6

cdr3_nt: TGTGCCAGCAGGGACAGTAATTCACCCCTCCACTTT
cdr3_aa: CASRDSNSPLHF
clone_size: .
j_call: TRBJ1-6
d_call: .
v_call: TRBV25-1

cdr3_nt: TGTGCCAGCAGCTCCCCGGTTATGGTCAGGGCGACAGATACGCAGTATTTT
cdr3_aa: CASSSPVMVRATDTQYF
clone_size: .
j_call: TRBJ2-3
d_call: .
v_call: TRBV5-6

cdr3_nt: TGCGCCAGCACACTCGTGGCGACAGGGAGCTCCTACAATGAGCAGTTCTTC
cdr3_aa: CASTLVATGSSYNEQFF
clone_size: .
j_call: TRBJ2-1
d_call: TRBD1
v_call: TRBV5-1

cdr3_nt: TGTGCCAGCAGCTTAGGTGGGGATGGGAGTTCACCCCTCCACTTT
cdr3_aa: CASSLGGDGSSPLHF
clone_size: .
j_call: TRBJ1-6
d_call: .
v_call: TRBV7-2

cdr3_nt: TGTGCCAGCAGTCGTCCCCTTGGGACAGGGGAAGAGACCCAGTACTTC
cdr3_aa: CASSRPLGTGEETQYF
clone_size: .
j_call: TRBJ2-5
d_call: TRBD1
v_call: TRBV28

cdr3_nt: TGTGCCAGCAGTCGCTATAACAGGGGAACAGGCTCTGGAAACACCATATATTTT
cdr3_aa: CASSRYNRGTGSGNTIYF
clone_size: .
j_call: TRBJ1-3
d_call: TRBD1
v_call: TRBV6-4

cdr3_nt: TGTGCCAGCAGCGTAGGTCCGAGCAATCAGCCCCAGCATTTT
cdr3_aa: CASSVGPSNQPQHF
clone_size: .
j_call: TRBJ1-5
d_call: .
v_call: TRBV9

cdr3_nt: TGTGCCAGCAGCTCCATGACAGGGGGCATGGGGACTGAAGCTTTCTTT
cdr3_aa: CASSSMTGGMGTEAFF
clone_size: .
j_call: TRBJ1-1
d_call: TRBD1
v_call: TRBV7-8

cdr3_nt: TGTGCAAGTCGCTTAATTCGGCGGGGGGGCCGGGAGACCCAGTACTTC
cdr3_aa: CASRLIRRGGRETQYF
clone_size: .
j_call: TRBJ2-5
d_call: .
v_call: TRBV12-2

cdr3_nt: TGTGCCAGTAGTACACGACAGGGAAGGTTCTTT
cdr3_aa: CASSTRQGRFF
clone_size: .
j_call: TRBJ1-1
d_call: TRBD1
v_call: TRBV19

cdr3_nt: TGTGCCAGCAGCCCCCCTTCTTTCGGGGGAGGAAGGAAACTGTTTTTT
cdr3_aa: CASSPPSFGGGRKLFF
clone_size: .
j_call: TRBJ1-4
d_call: .
v_call: TRBV7-2

cdr3_nt: TGTGCCAGCAGCTTGGAAGGGGGCAGGTATTCACCCCTCCACTTT
cdr3_aa: CASSLEGGRYSPLHF
clone_size: once
j_call: TRBJ1-6
d_call: TRBD1
v_call: TRBV5-4

cdr3_nt: TGTGCCAGCAGTGCCAGACAGCCCCACTCCTACGAGCAGTACTTC
cdr3_aa: CASSARQPHSYEQYF
clone_size: .
j_call: TRBJ2-7
d_call: .
v_call: TRBV6-1

cdr3_nt: TGTGCCATCAGTGAGTCCAAGGGGGAAGGAAACACCATATATTTT
cdr3_aa: CAISESKGEGNTIYF
clone_size: .
j_call: TRBJ1-3
d_call: .
v_call: TRBV10-3

cdr3_nt: TGTGCCAGCAATGGGGGACAGCCCTACGAGCAGTACTTC
cdr3_aa: CASNGGQPYEQYF
clone_size: .
j_call: TRBJ2-7
d_call: TRBD1
v_call: TRBV28

cdr3_nt: TGTGCCAGCAGTGAGCACCCCGAGCTACTAGCGGCAGATGACGAGCAGTACTTC
cdr3_aa: CASSEHPELLAADDEQYF
clone_size: .
j_call: TRBJ2-7
d_call: TRBD2
v_call: TRBV6-1

cdr3_nt: TGTGCCAGCAGCCGCCAAGCAAGCGGGACTGGTACGCAGTATTTT
cdr3_aa: CASSRQASGTGTQYF
clone_size: .
j_call: TRBJ2-3
d_call: TRBD2
v_call: TRBV7-2

cdr3_nt: TGTGCCAGTAGTATAGATCGAACAAGCAATCAGCCCCAGCATTTT
cdr3_aa: CASSIDRTSNQPQHF
clone_size: .
j_call: TRBJ1-5
d_call: .
v_call: TRBV19

cdr3_nt: TGTGCCAGCAGTGAGGACACCAATCAGCCCCAGCATTTT
cdr3_aa: CASSEDTNQPQHF
clone_size: .
j_call: TRBJ1-5
d_call: .
v_call: TRBV6-4

cdr3_nt: TGTGCCAGCAGCTTAGTACAAGAGACCCAGTACTTC
cdr3_aa: CASSLVQETQYF
clone_size: .
j_call: TRBJ2-5
d_call: .
v_call: TRBV11-1

cdr3_nt: TGTGCCAGTAGTATAGATCCATTTCAGGAAGGGAACACCGGGGAGCTGTTTTTT
cdr3_aa: CASSIDPFQEGNTGELFF
clone_size: .
j_call: TRBJ2-2
d_call: .
v_call: TRBV19

cdr3_nt: TGCGCCAGCAGAGCACCTGGAAACACCATATATTTT
cdr3_aa: CASRAPGNTIYF
clone_size: .
j_call: TRBJ1-3
d_call: .
v_call: TRBV5-1

cdr3_nt: TGTGCCAGCAGTGTTTGGGACAGGAAAACCTACGAGCAGTACTTC
cdr3_aa: CASSVWDRKTYEQYF
clone_size: .
j_call: TRBJ2-7
d_call: TRBD1
v_call: TRBV2

cdr3_nt: TGTGCCAGCAGCCCCGGGGGGTACACCACTAACTATGGCTACACCTTC
cdr3_aa: CASSPGGYTTNYGYTF
clone_size: .
j_call: TRBJ1-2
d_call: .
v_call: TRBV7-2

cdr3_nt: TGTGCCAGCAGTGTTTCGGCGGGACAGCCTATTAATCAGCCCCAGCATTTT
cdr3_aa: CASSVSAGQPINQPQHF
clone_size: .
j_call: TRBJ1-5
d_call: TRBD1
v_call: TRBV2

cdr3_nt: TGTGCCAGCAGACCCCCCCGAGGCGAGCAGTACTTC
cdr3_aa: CASRPPRGEQYF
clone_size: once
j_call: TRBJ2-7
d_call: .
v_call: TRBV27

cdr3_nt: TGTGCCAGCAGCCTCCTTCGGAGGGACAGGGACCACGAGCAGTACTTC
cdr3_aa: CASSLLRRDRDHEQYF
clone_size: .
j_call: TRBJ2-7
d_call: TRBD1
v_call: TRBV7-3

cdr3_nt: TGTGCCAGCAGCTTAACAGGAGCGGGGGGGTATTATGAGCAGTTCTTC
cdr3_aa: CASSLTGAGGYYEQFF
clone_size: .
j_call: TRBJ2-1
d_call: TRBD2
v_call: TRBV7-3

cdr3_nt: TGCGCCAGCAGCTTGAATGAGGGCACCATATATTTT
cdr3_aa: CASSLNEGTIYF
clone_size: .
j_call: TRBJ1-3
d_call: .
v_call: TRBV5-1

cdr3_nt: TGTGCCAGCAGTGAAACGGCGGGGGGCGGAGCCGGGGAGCTGTTTTTT
cdr3_aa: CASSETAGGGAGELFF
clone_size: .
j_call: TRBJ2-2
d_call: TRBD2
v_call: TRBV6-1

cdr3_nt: TGTGCCAGCAGTTTAACAGCTACGTGGAATGAGCAGTTCTTC
cdr3_aa: CASSLTATWNEQFF
clone_size: .
j_call: TRBJ2-1
d_call: .
v_call: TRBV28

cdr3_nt: TGTGCCACCACCACCAACAGGGTAGAAGCTTTCTTT
cdr3_aa: CATTTNRVEAFF
clone_size: .
j_call: TRBJ1-1
d_call: .
v_call: TRBV15